These 9 T cell receptor beta chains originate from one sample sequenced in a study of T cell changes during pregnancy in multiple sclerosis. The protocol was immunoSEQ multiplex PCR, while the TCRdb copy is restricted to in-frame clones and leaves out a portion. The sample lists under 35,000 clones; roughly 86% were seen once. Specimen: CD8+ T cells from peripheral blood mononuclear cells, collected before pregnancy. The receptors originated from a female donor with multiple sclerosis, enrolled in a pregnancy study.

This clone was detected only a few times. This sequence joins TRBV7-9 and TRBJ1-4, with D tentatively TRBD1 (5 bases). The CDR3 is 13 amino acids. V was shortened by 1 base and J by 10 bases, with 10 bases between the two germline ends. Germline V gene sequence: CDR1 SEHNR, CDR2 FQNEAQ (reference sequence). CDR3 residues: CASSLGQGVKLFF. CDR3 coding DNA: TGTGCCAGCAGCTTAGGGCAAGGGGTAAAACTGTTTTTT.

This clone has just a few counts. V gene TRBV15 combines with J gene TRBJ2-3; 10 bases are shared with TRBD2. Germline CDR1 reads LNHNV; CDR2 reads YYDKDF (reference sequence). The CDR3 is made up of 17 amino acids. With 0 bases clipped from V and 0 bases from J, the junction kept 3 bases outside the gene matches. The CDR3 DNA reads as TGTGCCACCAGCAGAGACCCGACTAGCGGGAGCACAGATACGCAGTATTTT. This encodes CATSRDPTSGSTDTQYF. The full variable domain, in which reference TRBV15 and TRBJ2-3 provide the parts outside the CDR3, is DAMVIQNPRYQVTQFGKPVTLSCSQTLNHNVMYWYQQKSSQAPKLLFHYYDKDFNNEADTPDNFQSRRPNTSFCFLDIRSPGLGDTAMYLCATSRDPTSGSTDTQYFGPGTRLTVL.

The chain joins TRBV7-3 to TRBJ2-7, with D possibly matching TRBD2 (5 bases). The CDR3 spans 13 residues. Between the trimmed V and J ends, which lost 4 bases and 3 bases, there was a span of 10 bases. Per germline, CDR1 SGHTA and CDR2 FQGTGA. The CDR3 sequence is CASSYNRGYEQYF. CDR3 bases: TGTGCCAGCAGCTACAATCGGGGCTACGAGCAGTACTTC.

CDR3 sequence reads: CASSIDRPVAGGTDTQYF. DNA of the CDR3: TGTGCCAGTAGTATAGATCGCCCCGTGGCGGGGGGGACAGATACGCAGTATTTT. The chain joins TRBV19 to TRBJ2-3; 9 bases map to TRBD2. The ends lost 0 bases at V and 3 bases at J; junction bases unmatched: 10. Germline-derived CDR1 and CDR2 are LNHDA and SQIVND (reference sequence). The CDR3 is 18 amino acids.

The chain combines TRBV7-9 with TRBJ1-2, with D uncertain. Germline lookup yields CDR1 SEHNR and CDR2 FQNEAQ (reference sequence). V lost 5 bases and J 6 bases, leaving 10 bases between the germline ends. This CDR3 region has 12 residues. The CDR3 DNA is TGTGCCAGCAGCCTTAGCGGGGATGGCTACACCTTC. The encoded protein is CASSLSGDGYTF.

The sample holds one count of this clone. The chain combines TRBV6-5 with TRBJ2-1; possibly TRBD1 for D (6 bases). CDR3 length: 11 residues. Trimming took 4 bases from V and 10 from J, leaving 8 bases between them. The germline CDR1 and CDR2 sequences are MNHEY and SVGAGI. The CDR3 loop reads CASSSDREQFF. CDR3 bases: TGTGCCAGCAGTTCCGACAGGGAGCAGTTCTTC.

This chain connects TRBV9 to TRBJ2-7; D is undetermined. This CDR3 has 13 amino acids. Germline V lookup: CDR1 SGDLS, CDR2 YYNGEE. Trimming left V 0 bases short and J 4 bases short, with 8 bases between. CDR3 residues: CASSVDSAYEQYF. The DNA for the CDR3 is TGTGCCAGCAGCGTAGACAGTGCTTACGAGCAGTACTTC.

CDR3 region: CASSLEQGYGYTF. As DNA, the CDR3 is TGTGCCAGCAGCTTAGAACAGGGGTATGGCTACACCTTC. This chain uses TRBV11-2 with TRBJ1-2; TRBD1 matches 7 bases. After removal of 0 bases from V and 5 bases from J, the junction contained 0 bases not matched to a gene. Germline CDR1 and CDR2: SGHAT and FQNNGV. This CDR3 is built from 13 residues.

The gene calls are TRBV15 and TRBJ1-1; TRBD1 is a possible D gene (6 bases). V was trimmed by 5 bases and J by 0 bases, leaving 10 bases between them. This CDR3 is 14 amino acids long. Per germline, CDR1 LNHNV and CDR2 YYDKDF (reference sequence). The DNA for the CDR3 is TGTGCCACCAGCCTGGACAGCATGAACACTGAAGCTTTCTTT. Amino acids: CATSLDSMNTEAFF.